This T cell receptor (beta chain) derives from a study of blood T cell repertoires in COVID-19. As for the study in general: Nucleic acid was either cDNA or gDNA, and it came from T cells, B-cell-depleted T cells, or PBMCs.

As handled by the study authors: Counts of nucleated cells, estimated from reference gene primer amplification, were obtained. The protocol was immunoSEQ multiplex PCR, while the TCRdb copy is restricted to in-frame clones and leaves out a portion. V, J and clone size are those of that table, while D and trimming were read from the DNA. Here the sample spans about 300,000 clones, 88% being singletons. V was pared by 0 bases and J by 5 bases, with 6 bases of the junction left unmatched. The CDR3 is 15 amino acids. CDR1 is SGHRS and CDR2 is YFSETQ in the germline V gene. Seattle researchers signed up patients amid active infection and tracked them longitudinally.

The sequenced sample consisted of peripheral blood. The chain combines TRBV5-1 with TRBJ2-3; TRBD2 matches 7 bases. The TCR sequence derives from a woman aged 25 to 39 with COVID-19, enrolled during active disease. CDR3 nucleotides: TGCGCCAGCAGCTTGGTGGGGGGGTCAGGAGATACGCAGTATTTT. Translation gives CASSLVGGSGDTQYF.